A selection of T cell receptor beta chains follows, all from one sample in a study of glioma-infiltrating T cells. TCRdb itself ran the multiplex PCR reads through MiXCR, one entry per CDR3 protein. Here the sample spans 90,000 to 110,000 distinct CDR3 sequences, less than 30% being singletons. The material sequenced was glioma tissue, nonneoplastic brain tissue, or PBMCs (not recorded which). These TCRs come from a human donor with low-grade glioma or glioblastoma, undergoing nonglioma brain surgery, or in good health (not recorded which). Both conserved end residues are part of each CDR3. Fields, in order: clone size, V gene, D gene, J gene, CDR3 DNA, CDR3 protein. The D gene is left open where the match is weak. Size tells how often a clone was seen (once, few, many) or the class of an expanded clone, and some rows leave it out.

size: NA
V: TRBV2
D: TRBD1
J: TRBJ2-1
DNA: TGTGCCAGCAGTGACGTACAGGGGCGCTACAATGAGCAGTTCTTC
CDR3: CASSDVQGRYNEQFF

size: many
V: TRBV4-1
D: NA
J: TRBJ2-5
DNA: TGCGCCAGCAGCCAACAAGAAGAGACCCAGTACTTC
CDR3: CASSQQEETQYF

size: many
V: TRBV27
D: NA
J: TRBJ2-1
DNA: TGTGCCAGCAGTTCCCTGAGCTCCTACAATGAGCAGTTCTTC
CDR3: CASSSLSSYNEQFF

size: NA
V: TRBV7-9
D: TRBD1
J: TRBJ1-6
DNA: TGTGCCAGCAGCGTTACAGGGGAACTCCTAAACTTT
CDR3: CASSVTGELLNF

size: many
V: TRBV19
D: NA
J: TRBJ2-5
DNA: TGTGCCAGTAGTACCGGACTCCAGGAGACCCAGTACTTC
CDR3: CASSTGLQETQYF

size: NA
V: TRBV28
D: NA
J: TRBJ1-2
DNA: TGTGCCAGCAGTTGGACCCTCGGCTACACCTTC
CDR3: CASSWTLGYTF

size: many
V: TRBV11-2
D: NA
J: TRBJ1-2
DNA: TGTGCCAGCAGCTTAGAGGTCACGGGGGGCTACACCTTC
CDR3: CASSLEVTGGYTF

size: many
V: TRBV4-2
D: TRBD1
J: TRBJ2-5
DNA: TGTGCCAGCAGCCCAGACAGGGGCTTTCTGGAGACCCAGTACTTC
CDR3: CASSPDRGFLETQYF

size: many
V: TRBV27
D: NA
J: TRBJ1-2
DNA: TGTGCCAGCAGTTTCACAGGGCCTACGGGGGGCTACACCTTC
CDR3: CASSFTGPTGGYTF

size: many
V: TRBV2
D: TRBD1
J: TRBJ1-6
DNA: TGTGCCAGCAGTTCCGGGACAGGGACTTCACCCCTCCACTTT
CDR3: CASSSGTGTSPLHF

size: many
V: TRBV4-1
D: TRBD2
J: TRBJ2-5
DNA: TGCGCCAGCAGCCAAGGCAGCGGGGGGGCCAAAGAGACCCAGTACTTC
CDR3: CASSQGSGGAKETQYF

size: many
V: TRBV5-6
D: NA
J: TRBJ2-2
DNA: TGTGCCAGCAGCTTCTTAGGGACTGAGAACACCGGGGAGCTGTTTTTT
CDR3: CASSFLGTENTGELFF

size: many
V: TRBV12-3/TRBV12-4
D: NA
J: TRBJ1-1
DNA: TGTGCCAGCACAAAGGTCCGGGGCACTGAAGCTTTCTTT
CDR3: CASTKVRGTEAFF

size: few
V: TRBV5-4
D: NA
J: TRBJ2-3
DNA: TGTGCCAGCAGCTTGGATGAGAGCGGGCGCACAAGTACGCAGTATTTT
CDR3: CASSLDESGRTSTQYF

size: many
V: TRBV20-1
D: TRBD1
J: TRBJ1-1
DNA: TGCAGTGCTCAGGGGGGCTCGAACACTGAAGCTTTCTTT
CDR3: CSAQGGSNTEAFF

size: many
V: TRBV7-2
D: NA
J: TRBJ1-1
DNA: TGTGCCAGCAGCTTCACCCTGAACACTGAAGCTTTCTTT
CDR3: CASSFTLNTEAFF

size: NA
V: TRBV4-2
D: TRBD2
J: TRBJ2-1
DNA: TGTGCCAGCAGCCAACCCGCAGATTGGGGCAGACTAGCGGGGGACTACAATGAGCAGTTCTTC
CDR3: CASSQPADWGRLAGDYNEQFF

size: few
V: TRBV12-3/TRBV12-4
D: TRBD1
J: TRBJ1-5
DNA: TGTGCCAGCAGCCGGGGACAGACCAATCAGCCCCAGCATTTT
CDR3: CASSRGQTNQPQHF

size: NA
V: TRBV29-1
D: NA
J: TRBJ2-1
DNA: TGCAGCGTCCGGGACACTAGCTCCTACAATGAGCAGTTCTTC
CDR3: CSVRDTSSYNEQFF

size: few
V: TRBV12-3/TRBV12-4
D: TRBD1
J: TRBJ2-7
DNA: TGTGCCAGCAGGGACGAGGACAGGGGGCACGAGCAGTACTTC
CDR3: CASRDEDRGHEQYF

size: NA
V: TRBV3-1
D: NA
J: TRBJ2-5
DNA: TGTGCCAGCAGCCCAAGGCGGACGGTCCAAGAGACCCAGTACTTC
CDR3: CASSPRRTVQETQYF

size: NA
V: TRBV5-1
D: NA
J: TRBJ2-1
DNA: TGCGCCAGCACGGAACAGGCGATGATTTCCTACAATGAGCAGTTCTTC
CDR3: CASTEQAMISYNEQFF

size: many
V: TRBV7-2
D: NA
J: TRBJ2-3
DNA: TGTGCCAGCAGCTTAGGAAGCGCTAGCAAAGATACGCAGTATTTT
CDR3: CASSLGSASKDTQYF

size: many
V: TRBV7-2
D: TRBD1
J: TRBJ1-6
DNA: TGTGCCAGCAGGCGGGAGGGACAGCCGAATTCACCCCTCCACTTT
CDR3: CASRREGQPNSPLHF

size: many
V: TRBV29-1
D: TRBD1
J: TRBJ2-3
DNA: TGCAGCGCCCTGGGACAGGCGGGAGATACGCAGTATTTT
CDR3: CSALGQAGDTQYF

size: many
V: TRBV29-1
D: TRBD1
J: TRBJ1-1
DNA: TGCAGCGTTGGACAGGGGATTACTGAAGCTTTCTTT
CDR3: CSVGQGITEAFF

size: many
V: TRBV18
D: TRBD1
J: TRBJ2-7
DNA: TGTGCCAGCTCACCACTTGGGACAGCTTCCTACGAGCAGTACTTC
CDR3: CASSPLGTASYEQYF

size: few
V: TRBV5-1
D: NA
J: TRBJ1-1
DNA: TGCGCCAGCAGCTTAAGGGAGAACACTGAAGTTTTCTTT
CDR3: CASSLRENTEVFF

size: many
V: TRBV6-1
D: TRBD2
J: TRBJ2-5
DNA: TGTGCCAGCAGTTCCCTGGGTAGCGGGGAACAAGAGACCCAGTACTTC
CDR3: CASSSLGSGEQETQYF

size: many
V: TRBV6-2/TRBV6-3
D: NA
J: TRBJ2-7
DNA: TGTGCCAGCAGTTACCCGGGGTTGGCATACGAGCAGTACTTC
CDR3: CASSYPGLAYEQYF

size: many
V: TRBV2
D: NA
J: TRBJ1-3
DNA: TGTGCCAGCATGGCAGAATTCTCTGGAAACACCATATATTTT
CDR3: CASMAEFSGNTIYF

size: many
V: TRBV6-1
D: TRBD1
J: TRBJ2-6
DNA: TGTGCCAGCACCCACACGGGACAGGGATCCTCTGGGGCCAACGTCCTGACTTTC
CDR3: CASTHTGQGSSGANVLTF

size: NA
V: TRBV29-1
D: TRBD2
J: TRBJ2-2
DNA: TGCAGCGTGAGGAGTAGCGGGAAATCCGGGGAGCTGTTTTTT
CDR3: CSVRSSGKSGELFF

size: few
V: TRBV29-1
D: NA
J: TRBJ2-5
DNA: TGCAGCGTTCGGGCCTGGGAAGAGACCCAGTACTTC
CDR3: CSVRAWEETQYF

size: NA
V: TRBV6-1
D: NA
J: TRBJ1-1
DNA: TGTGCCAGCAGCCCCCGCGGGGGAAACACTAAAGCTTTCTTT
CDR3: CASSPRGGNTKAFF

size: many
V: TRBV11-2
D: TRBD2
J: TRBJ2-1
DNA: TGTGCCAGCAGCTTTATGGCTAGCGGGATAGGTGAGCAGTTCTTC
CDR3: CASSFMASGIGEQFF

size: many
V: TRBV20-1
D: NA
J: TRBJ1-2
DNA: TGCAGTGCTAGGTTGAACCACTATGGCTACACCTTC
CDR3: CSARLNHYGYTF

size: many
V: TRBV6-1
D: NA
J: TRBJ2-1
DNA: TGTGCCAGCATTTTAGACGTGGGGGCTTACAATGAGCAGTTCTTC
CDR3: CASILDVGAYNEQFF

size: NA
V: TRBV6-2/TRBV6-3
D: TRBD2
J: TRBJ2-5
DNA: TGTGCCAGCAGGGTACTAGCGGGGAAAGAGACCCAGTACTTC
CDR3: CASRVLAGKETQYF

size: many
V: TRBV3-1
D: TRBD1
J: TRBJ1-5
DNA: TGTGCCAGCAGCCAAGACCTCGGGACAGTTAGCAATCAGCCCCAGCATTTT
CDR3: CASSQDLGTVSNQPQHF

size: many
V: TRBV5-1
D: TRBD1
J: TRBJ1-1
DNA: TGCGCCAGCAGCAACAGACAGGGTGGCACTGAAGCTTTCTTT
CDR3: CASSNRQGGTEAFF

size: many
V: TRBV9
D: NA
J: TRBJ2-3
DNA: TGTGCCAGCAGCGTAGCGGCAGTGCCCCCGGATACGCAGTATTTT
CDR3: CASSVAAVPPDTQYF

size: many
V: TRBV7-2
D: NA
J: TRBJ2-4
DNA: TGTGCCAGCAGCTTAGGGAGAAACATTCAGTACTTC
CDR3: CASSLGRNIQYF